This TCR beta chain comes out of a study of OX40 agonist ivuxolimab in advanced cancers. The CDR3 is 15 amino acids. Germline V CDR1 and CDR2: SNHLY, FYNNEI. V gave up 3 bases and J gave up 5 bases, with 16 bases separating them. The data were produced by immunoSEQ multiplex PCR, yet TCRdb's version contains in-frame clones alone and is incomplete. The sample shows about 20,000 clones, 75% to 95% of them seen only once. This clone has only one observation. The sequencing here drew on CD4+ or CD8+ T cells sorted from blood, taken in a trial of the OX40 agonist ivuxolimab. The source is an adult with an advanced solid tumor such as melanoma, head and neck, liver or kidney cancer. The chain employs TRBV2 and TRBJ2-5; weak D call: TRBD1 (5 bases). The CDR3 region is CASSEPTDSRETQYF. CDR3 in DNA: TGTGCCAGCAGTGAGCCGACAGATTCGCGGGAGACCCAGTACTTC.